What follows is one T cell receptor (beta chain) and its context. TCRdb's table, derived via immunoSEQ multiplex PCR, lists solely in-frame clones and lacks some. The sample has about 160,000 clones; approximately 86% are singletons. The V end was cut by 8 bases, the J end by 0 bases, with 10 bases between. Germline CDR1 and CDR2: MDHEN and SYDVKM. The CDR3 loop spans 13 amino acids. The data were obtained in a study of blood T cell repertoires in COVID-19. Study as a whole: Sites in the United States, Italy and Spain provided acute and convalescent COVID-19 samples.

In Seattle, patients joined the study during active infection and were tracked longitudinally. The genes are TRBV28 and TRBJ1-2; D gene unclear. This receptor was taken from a woman aged 40 to 50 with COVID-19, enrolled during active disease. The specimen was peripheral blood. For the CDR3, the DNA is TGTGCCAGCCTAGGAGGATCTAACTATGGCTACACCTTC. Translating gives CASLGGSNYGYTF.